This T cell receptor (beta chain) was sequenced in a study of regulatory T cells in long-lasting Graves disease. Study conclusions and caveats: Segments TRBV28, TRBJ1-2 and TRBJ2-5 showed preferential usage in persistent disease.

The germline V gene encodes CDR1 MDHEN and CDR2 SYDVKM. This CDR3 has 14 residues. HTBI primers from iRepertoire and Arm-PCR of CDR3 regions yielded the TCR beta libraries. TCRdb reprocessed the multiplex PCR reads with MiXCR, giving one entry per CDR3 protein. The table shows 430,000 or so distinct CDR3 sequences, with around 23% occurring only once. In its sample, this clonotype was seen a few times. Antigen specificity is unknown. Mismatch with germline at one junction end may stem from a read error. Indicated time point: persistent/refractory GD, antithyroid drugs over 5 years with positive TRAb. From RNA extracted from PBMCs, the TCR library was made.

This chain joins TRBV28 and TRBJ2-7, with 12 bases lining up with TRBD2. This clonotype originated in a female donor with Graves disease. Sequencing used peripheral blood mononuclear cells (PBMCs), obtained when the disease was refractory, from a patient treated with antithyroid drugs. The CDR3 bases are TGTGCCGGCAGTTCGACTAGCGGGAGCTACGAGCAATACTTC. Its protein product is CAGSSTSGSYEQYF.